These 16 T cell receptor beta chains were sequenced from one sample in a study of cytomegalovirus exposure and HLA in healthy donors. The PCR made use of 60 Vbeta and 13 Jbeta primers. Sequencing used immunoSEQ multiplex PCR; TCRdb keeps in-frame clones, though not all of them. This sample has 140,000 to 150,000 clones, with about 10% found just once. The specimen was PBMCs. These receptors were collected from a man aged 50-60 years in good health and CMV-seronegative.

As concerns this clone: Other DNA sequences in the sample encode the same CDR3. V gene TRBV30 combines with J gene TRBJ2-5, with 10 positions matching TRBD2. J gave up 5 bases and V 3 bases, and 0 bases lay outside the gene matches. Germline CDR1 is GTSNPN and CDR2 is SVGIG (reference sequence). The CDR3 contains 12 residues. The CDR3 DNA reads TGTGCCTGGAGGACTAGCGGGGAGACCCAGTACTTC. As protein: CAWRTSGETQYF.

This rearrangement joins TRBV5-1 to TRBJ2-1, with 8 positions matching TRBD2. V trimming: 4 bases; J trimming: 8 bases; junction bases outside the gene matches: 14. Germline values: CDR1 SGHRS, CDR2 YFSETQ. There are 16 residues in the CDR3. CDR3: CASSPGGSGINDEQFF. The CDR3 region has the DNA TGCGCCAGCAGCCCCGGGGGTAGCGGGATAAATGATGAGCAGTTCTTC.

The chain carries TRBV14 and TRBJ1-1, with a weak D call TRBD1 (6 bases). Germline loops: CDR1 SGHDN, CDR2 FVKESK. V was trimmed by 0 bases and J by 4 bases, leaving 9 bases between them. The CDR3 loop spans 14 amino acids. CDR3 loop: CASSQDLGGTEAFF. As DNA, the CDR3 is TGTGCCAGCAGCCAAGATTTAGGGGGCACTGAAGCTTTCTTT.

The chain has TRBV11-2 and TRBJ2-7; 10 nucleotides match TRBD2. This CDR3 contains 14 residues. The J segment lost 2 bases and the V segment lost 10 bases, leaving 8 bases of the junction unmatched. From germline, CDR1 is SGHAT and CDR2 FQNNGV. The CDR3 DNA sequence: TGTGCCACCTCTGTTACTAGCGGGACCTACGAGCAGTACTTC. Amino acids: CATSVTSGTYEQYF.

Points on this clone: Other DNA sequences in the sample encode the same CDR3. The chain links TRBV25-1 to TRBJ2-1; no clear D. The V gene lost 3 bases and the J gene lost 4 bases, with 13 bases spanning the gap. The length of the CDR3 is 15 residues. The germline V gene encodes CDR1 MGHDK and CDR2 SYGVNS. CDR3 nucleotides: TGTGCCAGCAGTGATAGCCCCTCGCCTTACAATGAGCAGTTCTTC. Residues: CASSDSPSPYNEQFF.

The chain employs TRBV27 and TRBJ2-5, with TRBD2 identical over 11 bases. The J call may be faulty, since TRBJ2-7 better matches the DNA end. CDR3 length: 14 amino acids. CDR1 is MNHEY, CDR2 SMNVEV, per germline (reference sequence). DNA for the CDR3: TGTGCCAGCAGCCCGACTAGCGGGGTTGGCGAGCAGTACTTC. It encodes CASSPTSGVGEQYF.

Written as DNA, the CDR3 is TGTGCCAGCAGCGGGGCAGTGATTTTGAACACTGAAGCTTTCTTT. This codes for CASSGAVILNTEAFF. The genes are TRBV5-8 and TRBJ1-1, with D possibly TRBD1 on 5 matching bases. V was shortened by 4 bases and J by 0 bases, with 13 bases between the two germline ends. Germline V gives CDR1 SGHTS, CDR2 YDEGEE. This CDR3 has 15 residues.

The table lists this clone with a few counts. V usage is TRBV9 and J usage is TRBJ2-3; 12 nucleotides line up with TRBD2. The CDR3 contains 16 residues. Looked up from germline, CDR1 is SGDLS and CDR2 is YYNGEE. V gave up 4 bases and J gave up 2 bases; unmatched junction bases: 5. The chain's CDR3 is CASSFRTSGNTDTQYF. DNA for the CDR3: TGTGCCAGCAGCTTCCGGACTAGCGGGAACACAGATACGCAGTATTTT.

This clone was detected a few times. The rearrangement joins TRBV4-1 to TRBJ1-2; D is ambiguous. From germline, CDR1 is MGHRA and CDR2 YSYEKL. This CDR3 is 11 amino acids long. V lost 4 bases, J lost 8 bases, and 8 bases lay in between. DNA of the CDR3: TGCGCCAGCAGCCGGGGAGGGGGCTACACCTTC. Encoded protein: CASSRGGGYTF.

The chain recombines TRBV5-4 with TRBJ2-1; TRBD2 aligns across 8 bases. The V segment lost 4 bases and the J segment 2 bases; nucleotides outside the gene matches: 11. The CDR3 sequence is 17 residues long. The germline V gene has CDR1 SGHNT and CDR2 YYREEE (reference sequence). The chain's CDR3 is CASSLQLAVGTYNEQFF. DNA of the CDR3: TGTGCCAGCAGCCTACAACTAGCGGTGGGGACCTACAATGAGCAGTTCTTC.

This chain joins TRBV6-5 and TRBJ2-7, with D possibly being TRBD1 (6 bases). This CDR3 contains 13 residues. Germline lookup yields CDR1 MNHEY and CDR2 SVGAGI. Trimming left V 6 bases short and J 4 bases short, with 13 bases between. CDR3 bases: TGTGCCAGCAGCCGCTCGCAGGGGTACGAGCAGTACTTC. Translation: CASSRSQGYEQYF.

The chain is built from TRBV5-5 and TRBJ2-1; the D gene is possibly TRBD2 (6 bases). This CDR3 has 16 amino acids. Per the germline V gene, CDR1 is SGHKS and CDR2 is YYEKEE (reference sequence). Trimming removed 0 bases from V and 10 bases from J, with 20 bases in between. DNA for the CDR3: TGTGCCAGCAGCTTGGCCTTGGAGGGACCTATGGGGGAGCAGTTCTTC. The encoded protein is CASSLALEGPMGEQFF.

V is TRBV7-2 and J is TRBJ2-7, with 9 bases fitting TRBD2. The trim removed 2 bases at V and 5 bases at J, leaving 7 bases unmatched. The CDR3 has 15 residues. The V gene's germline CDR1 is SGHTA and CDR2 FQGNSA. The CDR3 loop reads CASSLSLAGYDEQYF. The CDR3 coding sequence is TGTGCCAGCAGCTTATCCCTAGCGGGATACGACGAGCAGTACTTC.

In its sample, this clone was seen a few times. This chain links TRBV20-1 with TRBJ2-5; possible D gene TRBD2, 7 bases. Trimming cost V 7 bases and J 6 bases, with 12 bases left between them. The germline CDR1 and CDR2 sequences are DFQATT and SNEGSKA (reference sequence). The CDR3 has 11 residues. The CDR3 here is CSVDSGKTQYF. CDR3 nucleotide sequence: TGCAGTGTGGACAGCGGGAAGACCCAGTACTTC.

The V call is TRBV30, the J call TRBJ1-2, with TRBD1 matching 10 bases. The germline gives CDR1 GTSNPN, CDR2 SVGIG (reference sequence). The CDR3 runs 13 residues. The junction had 3 bases not matched to a gene; V was cut back by 5 bases and J by 3 bases. The CDR3 protein is CAWGTGEYYGYTF. CDR3 in DNA: TGTGCCTGGGGGACAGGGGAATACTATGGCTACACCTTC.

The rearrangement joins TRBV11-2 to TRBJ1-2, with 9 bases fitting TRBD1. The germline V gene encodes CDR1 SGHAT and CDR2 FQNNGV. V dropped 3 bases and J dropped 4; count of bases not matched to a gene: 12. The CDR3 is 17 amino acids. The CDR3 spells CASSLRGQGTEIYGYTF. CDR3 DNA: TGTGCCAGCAGCTTGCGAGGACAGGGGACAGAAATCTATGGCTACACCTTC. The full variable domain, its missing parts supplied by reference TRBV11-2 and TRBJ1-2, is EAGVAQSPRYKIIEKRQSVAFWCNPISGHATLYWYQQILGQGPKLLIQFQNNGVVDDSQLPKDRFSAERLKGVDSTLKIQPAKLEDSAVYLCASSLRGQGTEIYGYTFGSGTRLTVV.